The 7 T cell receptor beta chains given below trace back to one sample, sequenced in a study of vaccination and CD4 T cells after COVID-19. Sequencing of DNA taken from cultured CD4+ T cells relied on the Oncomine TCR Beta short-read assay. TCRdb analysed the PCR reads with MiXCR anew, one entry per CDR3 protein. The table includes about 9,100 distinct CDR3 sequences, just under 65% detected once. Antigen specificity for these receptors is unknown. Treatment noted: approximately nine-day PBMC culture with coronavirus spike peptide pools or control peptides (ViraFEST assay). Sequencing was carried out using CD4+ T cells from blood, cultured in vitro. The receptors stem from a human donor who had recovered from COVID-19.

This chain joins TRBV11-3 and TRBJ1-1; possibly TRBD1 for D (5 bases). Germline values: CDR1 SGHNT, CDR2 YENEEA. There are 17 residues in the CDR3. Trimming took off 0 bases at V and 4 bases at J, with 18 bases between the two ends. The CDR3 protein is CASSLDQMLGPGTEAFF. In nucleotides, the CDR3 is TGTGCCAGCAGCTTAGATCAAATGCTGGGGCCAGGCACTGAAGCTTTCTTT. Combining the CDR3 with reference TRBV11-3 and TRBJ1-1 gives the whole variable domain EAGVVQSPRYKIIEKKQPVAFWCNPISGHNTLYWYLQNLGQGPELLIRYENEEAVDDSQLPKDRFSAERLKGVDSTLKIQPAELGDSAVYLCASSLDQMLGPGTEAFFGQGTRLTVV.

The V call is TRBV2, the J call TRBJ1-6, with 7 bases identical to TRBD1. Trimming removed 3 bases from V and 10 bases from J; junction bases left unmatched: 9. The CDR3 is made up of 15 amino acids. Germline CDR1 SNHLY, CDR2 FYNNEI. CDR3 in amino acids: CASSEGTAPESPLHF. CDR3 in DNA: TGTGCCAGCAGTGAGGGGACAGCCCCGGAATCACCCCTCCACTTT.

The V and J genes are TRBV12-3 or TRBV12-4 and TRBJ1-3, with a possible D match to TRBD1 (6 bases). Trimming took 5 bases from V and 0 from J, leaving 11 bases between them. The CDR3 spans 15 residues. CDR3 sequence reads: CASSPTGLSGNTIYF. The CDR3 DNA reads TGTGCCAGCAGTCCGACAGGCCTCTCTGGAAACACCATATATTTT.

This clonotype was picked up a small number of times. The CDR3 DNA is TGTGCCTGGAGTGAGGGGGGAACGAGGAATTCACCCCTCCACTTT. Translated, it gives CAWSEGGTRNSPLHF. The chain links TRBV30 to TRBJ1-6, with D possibly TRBD1 on 6 matching bases. Trimming shortened V by 1 base and J by 7 bases, and 14 bases separated the two germline ends. The CDR3 covers 15 residues. CDR1 is GTSNPN, CDR2 SVGIG, per germline (reference sequence). The full variable domain, in which reference TRBV30 and TRBJ1-6 provide the parts outside the CDR3, is SQTIHQWPATLVQPVGSPLSLECTVEGTSNPNLYWYRQAAGRGLQLLFYSVGIGQISSEVPQNLSASRPQDRQFILSSKKLLLSDSGFYLCAWSEGGTRNSPLHFGNGTRLTVT.

The chain recombines TRBV11-2 with TRBJ2-7; 8 nucleotides line up with TRBD1. V trimming: 4 bases; J trimming: 2 bases; junction bases outside the gene matches: 10. CDR3 length: 16 amino acids. Germline V lookup: CDR1 SGHAT, CDR2 FQNNGV. CDR3 in DNA: TGTGCCAGCAGCTCCACCAGGGGGCCAAGGGCCTACGAGCAGTACTTC. Translation gives CASSSTRGPRAYEQYF.

The J gene is TRBJ2-7, the V gene TRBV7-9; D is unclear. Trimming left V 5 bases short and J 4 bases short, with 9 bases between. CDR3 length equals 12 residues. Germline lookup yields CDR1 SEHNR and CDR2 FQNEAQ (reference sequence). The CDR3 region has the DNA TGTGCCAGCAGCATCAGAGGTTACGAGCAGTACTTC. Its protein product is CASSIRGYEQYF.

V usage is TRBV6-4 and J usage is TRBJ2-2, with a possible D match to TRBD1 (5 bases). V was clipped by 4 bases and J by 7 bases, with 16 bases between them. CDR1 is MRHNA, CDR2 SNTAGT, per germline. The CDR3 length is 15 residues. CDR3 coding DNA: TGTGCCAGCAGTGCCACAGGTGAACGTGGCGGGGAGCTGTTTTTT. The encoded protein is CASSATGERGGELFF.